The 20 T cell receptor beta chains listed next were all sequenced from one sample in a study of blood T cell repertoires in COVID-19. Method: immunoSEQ multiplex PCR; TCRdb's copy keeps in-frame clones and lacks some. The table shows 200,000 to 250,000 clones, with just over 85% occurring only once. Source material: peripheral blood. The receptors were gathered from a man older than 75 with acute or convalescent COVID-19.

The chain combines TRBV6-1 with TRBJ2-3, with unresolved D. This CDR3 is built from 13 residues. V dropped 2 bases and J dropped 14 bases, with 17 bases sitting between them. Germline V CDR1 and CDR2: MNHNS, SASEGT. The CDR3 loop is CASSENREPHAYF. Here the CDR3 DNA reads TGTGCCAGCAGTGAAAACCGAGAACCTCATGCGTATTTT.

This clone was seen just once. This chain uses TRBV5-1 with TRBJ1-3; tentatively, D is TRBD1 (5 bases). Germline assignment: CDR1 SGHRS and CDR2 YFSETQ. The length of the CDR3 is 14 residues. The V gene lost 5 bases and the J gene lost 0 bases, with 9 bases spanning the gap. The CDR3 is CASRPDSSGNTIYF. The CDR3 coding sequence is TGCGCCAGCAGACCTGACAGCTCTGGAAACACCATATATTTT.

The V gene is TRBV27, the J gene TRBJ2-3, with 7 bases fitting TRBD2. The CDR3 contains 14 residues. J gave up 7 bases and V 0 bases, and 4 bases lay outside the gene matches. CDR1 is MNHEY, CDR2 SMNVEV, per germline (reference sequence). CDR3: CASSLSSGTYTQYF. DNA of the CDR3: TGTGCCAGCAGTTTATCCAGCGGGACTTATACGCAGTATTTT.

This clone is a singleton in its sample. The genes are TRBV30 and TRBJ2-3; TRBD2 is a possible D gene (5 bases). There are 15 residues in the CDR3. The germline V gene has CDR1 GTSNPN and CDR2 SVGIG (reference sequence). Trimming removed 0 bases from V and 2 bases from J, with 12 bases in between. The CDR3 nucleotides are TGTGCCTGGAGTGTCGGTAGCGCCGACACAGATACGCAGTATTTT. Amino acids: CAWSVGSADTDTQYF.

This clone showed up just a few times. In the same sample, other DNA sequences code for this CDR3. J is TRBJ2-5 and V is TRBV7-2; 14 bases agree with TRBD2. This CDR3 comprises 17 residues. CDR1 SGHTA and CDR2 FQGNSA come from the germline V gene. Losses at the gene ends were 4 bases for V and 5 bases for J; bases not matched to a gene: 9. CDR3 sequence reads: CASSSRLAGGPGETQYF. In DNA form, the CDR3 reads TGTGCCAGCAGCTCTAGACTAGCGGGAGGGCCCGGGGAGACCCAGTACTTC.

V gene TRBV18 combines with J gene TRBJ1-1; tentative D call: TRBD1 (6 bases). The CDR3 has 14 amino acids. V was trimmed by 2 bases and J by 2 bases, leaving 9 bases between them. Per the germline V gene, CDR1 is KGHSH and CDR2 is LQKENI. The CDR3 DNA follows: TGTGCCAGCTCACCAGGACAGTATAACACTGAAGCTTTCTTT. This encodes CASSPGQYNTEAFF.

The chain recombines TRBV4-1 with TRBJ2-3, with 11 bases matching TRBD2. Trimming took 2 bases from V and 1 from J; bases not matched to a gene: 8. Germline V gene data show CDR1 as MGHRA and CDR2 as YSYEKL. CDR3 size: 18 residues. The DNA of the CDR3 is TGCGCCAGCAGCCAATGGGGACTAGCGGTAGTAGGCACAGATACGCAGTATTTT. Translation: CASSQWGLAVVGTDTQYF.

This chain uses TRBV3-1 (or the pseudogene TRBV3-2) with TRBJ2-5, with 9 bases that match TRBD2. The CDR3 consists of 16 residues. V lost 1 base, J lost 4 bases, and 7 bases stayed unmatched. CDR1 and CDR2 (germline): LGHDT, YNNKEL (reference sequence). As DNA, the CDR3 is TGTGCCAGCAGCCAAGGGGTAGCGGGAGCTATAGAGACCCAGTACTTC. It is translated as CASSQGVAGAIETQYF.

This chain joins TRBV5-1 and TRBJ2-7, with 11 bases fitting TRBD2. The trim removed 3 bases at V and 4 bases at J, leaving 6 bases unmatched. The CDR3 covers 15 residues. Germline CDR1 reads SGHRS; CDR2 reads YFSETQ. CDR3 sequence reads: CASSSRLAGSYEQYF. The CDR3 DNA reads as TGCGCCAGCAGCTCAAGACTAGCGGGGTCGTACGAGCAGTACTTC. The whole variable domain, filled in from reference TRBV5-1 and TRBJ2-7, reads KAGVTQTPRYLIKTRGQQVTLSCSPISGHRSVSWYQQTPGQGLQFLFEYFSETQRNKGNFPGRFSGRQFSNSRSEMNVSTLELGDSALYLCASSSRLAGSYEQYFGPGTRLTVT.

The chain uses TRBV24-1 and TRBJ2-3; 8 nucleotides agree with TRBD2. The CDR3 length is 16 residues. Germline-derived CDR1 and CDR2 are KGHDR and SFDVKD. J gave up 7 bases and V 0 bases, and 8 bases lay outside the gene matches. The CDR3 protein is CATSDLNREGRNTQYF. In DNA, the CDR3 is TGTGCCACCAGTGATTTGAATCGGGAGGGCCGAAATACGCAGTATTTT.

V and J are TRBV7-2 and TRBJ1-1; tentative D call: TRBD1 (5 bases). V dropped 2 bases and J dropped 10 bases, with 11 bases sitting between them. There are 12 residues in the CDR3. Germline values: CDR1 SGHTA, CDR2 FQGNSA. The CDR3 protein is CASSLSGFGAFF. The CDR3 bases are TGTGCCAGCAGCTTATCAGGGTTCGGAGCTTTCTTT.

The V call is TRBV9, the J call TRBJ2-3; 7 positions match TRBD1. V lost 4 bases and J lost 2; bases outside the gene matches: 7. This CDR3 has 15 amino acids. Germline CDR1 reads SGDLS; CDR2 reads YYNGEE. In DNA, the CDR3 is TGTGCCAGCAGCACTAGACAGGGCCCCACAGATACGCAGTATTTT. Amino acid sequence: CASSTRQGPTDTQYF.

There are a few counts of this clone. The chain recombines TRBV7-7 with TRBJ2-7, with 12 bases identical to TRBD2. The V gene's germline CDR1 is SSHAT and CDR2 FNYEAQ (reference sequence). The CDR3 runs to 15 residues. With V trimmed by 5 bases and J by 2 bases, 4 bases remained unmatched. Here the CDR3 reads CASSPGLAGPYEQYF. DNA for the CDR3: TGTGCCAGCAGCCCGGGACTAGCGGGTCCCTACGAGCAGTACTTC.

This clone appeared once. This chain links TRBV12-3 or TRBV12-4 with TRBJ1-5; a weak D match, TRBD1 (6 bases). The CDR3 consists of 13 residues. Trimming left V 6 bases short and J 9 bases short, with 15 bases between. The CDR3 nucleotides read TGTGCCAGCAGCGCACAGGGAGTCCTGCCCCAGCATTTT. The encoded protein is CASSAQGVLPQHF.

The chain combines TRBV15 with TRBJ1-2; 8 bases align to TRBD1. Germline trimming cut 0 bases from V and 7 bases from J; bases unmatched to any gene: 1. The germline gives CDR1 LNHNV, CDR2 YYDKDF (reference sequence). The CDR3 spans 13 residues. The chain's CDR3 is CATSRDRGLGYTF. The DNA of the CDR3 is TGTGCCACCAGCAGAGACAGGGGGCTTGGCTACACCTTC.

For the CDR3, the DNA is TGTGCCAGCAGCAAAGCAACTAGCGTACCCTACGAGCAGTACGTC. Protein product: CASSKATSVPYEQYV. V is TRBV21-1 and J is TRBJ2-7; the table's D gene call, TRBD2, was not cross checked with the DNA. TRBV21-1 is given as a pseudogene. The CDR3 is made up of 15 amino acids.

The CDR3 here is CASSVTGLETQYF. CDR3 bases: TGTGCCAGCAGCGTGACAGGGTTGGAGACCCAGTACTTC. The J gene is TRBJ2-5, the V gene TRBV9; 7 bases line up with TRBD1. After removal of 2 bases from V and 5 bases from J, the junction contained 3 bases not matched to a gene. The length of the CDR3 is 13 residues. Per the germline V gene, CDR1 is SGDLS and CDR2 is YYNGEE.

This clone has only a few counts. This chain connects TRBV7-9 to TRBJ2-7; tentative D call: TRBD2 (6 bases). The CDR3 spans 16 residues. The V and J ends lost 4 bases and 4 bases respectively, with 20 bases between them. Germline-derived CDR1 and CDR2 are SEHNR and FQNEAQ (reference sequence). Here the CDR3 DNA reads TGTGCCAGCAGCTGGACCCAGACTAGTTCCTCGTACGAGCAGTACTTC. The encoded protein is CASSWTQTSSSYEQYF.

The chain combines TRBV2 with TRBJ1-1, with a tentative D call TRBD1 (5 bases). The CDR3 contains 15 residues. The germline CDR1 and CDR2 sequences are SNHLY and FYNNEI. The V gene lost 8 bases and the J gene lost 0 bases, with 16 bases spanning the gap. This CDR3 reads CASQPGIIMNTEAFF. The CDR3 DNA follows: TGTGCCAGCCAACCAGGGATAATAATGAACACTGAAGCTTTCTTT.

This clone was picked up one time. CDR3 residues: CASSRLSGLPKAFF. CDR3 DNA sequence: TGTGCCAGCAGCCGACTCTCGGGGTTGCCAAAAGCTTTCTTT. The genes are TRBV11-2 and TRBJ1-1; D is unresolved. The CDR3 contains 14 residues. The V gene lost 5 bases and the J gene lost 9 bases, with 19 bases spanning the gap. Germline CDR1 and CDR2: SGHAT and FQNNGV.